The next 25 T cell receptor beta chains were all read from a single sample in a study of cytomegalovirus exposure and HLA in healthy donors. The PCR was carried out with 60 Vbeta primers and 13 Jbeta primers. TCRdb's copy holds only in-frame clones and misses some; the assay was immunoSEQ multiplex PCR. The sample records about 130,000 clones, approximately 60% being singletons. The sample comprised PBMCs. These receptors were collected from a human donor in good health.

V usage is TRBV27 and J usage is TRBJ2-7, with 9 bases identical to TRBD2. V dropped 2 bases and J dropped 3; count of bases not matched to a gene: 11. The CDR3 spans 17 residues. From germline, CDR1 is MNHEY and CDR2 SMNVEV (reference sequence). The CDR3 loop reads CASSLRGRVNPDYEQYF. CDR3 DNA sequence: TGTGCCAGCAGTTTACGCGGGAGGGTAAACCCGGACTACGAGCAGTACTTC.

CDR3 region: CASSLGQGASEQYF. The CDR3 coding sequence is TGTGCCAGCAGCTTGGGGCAGGGGGCTAGCGAGCAGTACTTC. The rearrangement links TRBV7-8 to TRBJ2-7; 8 bases match TRBD1. CDR1 and CDR2 (germline): SGHVS, FQNEAQ. The CDR3 is 14 amino acids. Trimming removed 3 bases from V and 6 bases from J; junction bases left unmatched: 7.

The CDR3 loop is CASSSDIGANSYEQYF. DNA for the CDR3: TGTGCCAGTAGTTCCGACATAGGGGCAAACTCCTACGAGCAGTACTTC. This chain connects TRBV19 to TRBJ2-7; D might be TRBD1 (5 bases). The CDR3 is made up of 16 amino acids. From germline, CDR1 is LNHDA and CDR2 SQIVND (reference sequence). Trimming cost V 5 bases and J 0 bases, with 17 bases left between them. Full variable domain (outside the CDR3, taken from reference TRBV19 and TRBJ2-7): DGGITQSPKYLFRKEGQNVTLSCEQNLNHDAMYWYRQDPGQGLRLIYYSQIVNDFQKGDIAEGYSVSREKKESFPLTVTSAQKNPTAFYLCASSSDIGANSYEQYFGPGTRLTVT.

This sequence joins TRBV5-8 and TRBJ1-1; D ambiguous. The CDR3 is 14 residues long. Germline CDR1 reads SGHTS; CDR2 reads YDEGEE. The V end was cut by 4 bases, the J end by 4 bases, with 14 bases between. The CDR3 DNA follows: TGTGCCAGCAGCAAACCCCTTGGGAGCACTGAAGCTTTCTTT. This translates into CASSKPLGSTEAFF.

The J gene is TRBJ2-1, the V gene TRBV4-3; 10 bases are a match to TRBD2. The V gene's germline CDR1 is LGHNA and CDR2 YSLEER. The CDR3 is made up of 16 amino acids. V trimming: 4 bases; J trimming: 4 bases; junction bases outside the gene matches: 7. For the CDR3, the DNA is TGCGCCAGCAGCCGAACCGGGACTAGCGATTACAATGAGCAGTTCTTC. This codes for CASSRTGTSDYNEQFF.

V is TRBV18 and J is TRBJ2-3; 7 bases align to TRBD1. The CDR3 totals 15 residues. The germline gives CDR1 KGHSH, CDR2 LQKENI. Trimming cost V 5 bases and J 5 bases; bases outside gene matches: 10. The CDR3 region is CASSTGARGGDTQYF. CDR3 coding DNA: TGTGCCAGCTCAACAGGGGCACGAGGAGGAGATACGCAGTATTTT.

This chain links TRBV28 with TRBJ2-7; D might be TRBD1 (6 bases). Trimming took 7 bases from V and 4 from J, leaving 17 bases between them. Per the germline V gene, CDR1 is MDHEN and CDR2 is SYDVKM. The CDR3 consists of 14 residues. This CDR3 reads CASNPPGTPYEQYF. The DNA of the CDR3 is TGTGCCAGCAATCCTCCCGGGACACCTTACGAGCAGTACTTC.

The chain employs TRBV14 and TRBJ2-1; 8 bases map to TRBD2. The ends lost 4 bases at V and 6 bases at J; junction bases unmatched: 5. CDR3 length: 14 amino acids. Germline CDR1 SGHDN, CDR2 FVKESK. The CDR3 region has the DNA TGTGCCAGCAGCCTCCAACTAGCGGTCAATGAGCAGTTCTTC. Protein product: CASSLQLAVNEQFF.

V usage is TRBV9 and J usage is TRBJ2-1; D uncertain. Trimming stripped 3 bases from V and 10 bases from J, with 8 bases between. The CDR3 is 11 residues long. Germline values: CDR1 SGDLS, CDR2 YYNGEE. CDR3 bases: TGTGCCAGCAGCGCGCAGCGAGAGCAGTTCTTC. Protein sequence: CASSAQREQFF.

This chain links TRBV9 with TRBJ2-7; 8 bases agree with TRBD1. Germline loops: CDR1 SGDLS, CDR2 YYNGEE. The V and J ends lost 0 bases and 3 bases, in that order; junction bases with no gene match: 2. The CDR3 loop spans 14 amino acids. The CDR3 reads CASSVDRGNYEQYF. The CDR3 region has the DNA TGTGCCAGCAGCGTAGACAGGGGGAACTACGAGCAGTACTTC.

This chain uses TRBV14 with TRBJ2-5; D is possibly TRBD1 (5 bases). Looked up from germline, CDR1 is SGHDN and CDR2 is FVKESK. V gave up 0 bases and J gave up 5 bases, with 13 bases separating them. The CDR3 extends over 15 amino acids. CDR3 bases: TGTGCCAGCAGCCAAGAGCAGGGTATATCGGAGACCCAGTACTTC. This gives the protein CASSQEQGISETQYF. The whole variable domain, remainder taken from reference TRBV14 and TRBJ2-5, is EAGVTQFPSHSVIEKGQTVTLRCDPISGHDNLYWYRRVMGKEIKFLLHFVKESKQDESGMPNNRFLAERTGGTYSTLKVQPAELEDSGVYFCASSQEQGISETQYFGPGTRLLVL.

This rearrangement joins TRBV27 to TRBJ2-7; D might be TRBD1 (9 bases). CDR1 MNHEY and CDR2 SMNVEV come from the germline V gene (reference sequence). With 3 bases removed from V and 3 bases from J, the gap between germline ends came to 27 bases. The CDR3 sequence is 19 residues long. CDR3 in amino acids: CASSFTGGAGAGVVYEQYF. CDR3 in DNA: TGTGCCAGCAGTTTTACAGGGGGCGCTGGAGCGGGAGTCGTCTACGAGCAGTACTTC.

This clone was picked up a small number of times. The gene calls are TRBV28 and TRBJ2-7, with TRBD1 as a possible D gene (5 bases). CDR3 length: 14 amino acids. Trimming shortened V by 7 bases and J by 3 bases, and 16 bases separated the two germline ends. CDR1 and CDR2 from the germline V gene are MDHEN and SYDVKM. The CDR3 DNA sequence: TGTGCCAGCAAGTATCGTGACAGATACTACGAGCAGTACTTC. Translated: CASKYRDRYYEQYF.

This chain connects TRBV9 to TRBJ2-3, with 7 nucleotides matching TRBD1. J was trimmed by 1 base and V by 4 bases; bases with no gene match: 6. From germline, CDR1 is SGDLS and CDR2 YYNGEE. The CDR3 extends over 15 amino acids. Here the CDR3 DNA reads TGTGCCAGCAGCCCCACCGGACAGGGCACAGATACGCAGTATTTT. Translated: CASSPTGQGTDTQYF.

This clone was seen more than once but under ten times. The V gene is TRBV19, the J gene TRBJ1-4, with D possibly being TRBD1 (5 bases). Germline CDR1 LNHDA, CDR2 SQIVND (reference sequence). This CDR3 has 13 residues. V shed 3 bases and J shed 5 bases, with 7 bases lying between them. CDR3 residues: CASSIRQNEKLFF. The CDR3 region has the DNA TGTGCCAGTAGTATTCGACAGAATGAAAAACTGTTTTTT.

The gene calls are TRBV7-6 and TRBJ2-1, with a possible D match to TRBD2 (7 bases). This CDR3 is built from 19 residues. Germline CDR1 and CDR2: SGHVS and FNYEAQ. The ends were cut back, 2 bases at V and 5 bases at J, with 25 bases in the middle. The CDR3 DNA reads as TGTGCCAGCAGCTTAATATGGGGGGGCAGGAGGGAGGGGGACAATGAGCAGTTCTTC. Encoded protein: CASSLIWGGRREGDNEQFF. Complete variable domain (other parts from reference TRBV7-6 and TRBJ2-1): GAGVSQSPRYKVTKRGQDVALRCDPISGHVSLYWYRQALGQGPEFLTYFNYEAQQDKSGLPNDRFSAERPEGSISTLTIQRTEQRDSAMYRCASSLIWGGRREGDNEQFFGPGTRLTVL.

This clone was picked up a small number of times. The V gene is TRBV20-1, the J gene TRBJ2-7; unclear D gene. The length of the CDR3 is 11 residues. V lost 2 bases, J lost 7 bases, and 9 bases lay in between. Germline V gene data show CDR1 as DFQATT and CDR2 as SNEGSKA (reference sequence). The CDR3 DNA reads TGCAGTGCTAGATCCCCCCCGGAGCAGTACTTC. Translation gives CSARSPPEQYF.

The chain employs TRBV28 and TRBJ2-5; 9 nucleotides match TRBD1. The J call is doubtful: the DNA matches TRBJ2-7 better. This CDR3 spans 16 amino acids. Germline loops: CDR1 MDHEN, CDR2 SYDVKM. This CDR3 is CASSPPGQGRPYEQYF. Here the CDR3 DNA reads TGTGCCAGCAGTCCCCCGGGACAGGGCCGCCCCTACGAGCAGTACTTC.

J is TRBJ2-6 and V is TRBV5-1, with 8 bases that match TRBD1. CDR1 and CDR2 (germline): SGHRS, YFSETQ. With 1 base clipped from V and 2 bases from J, the junction kept 8 bases outside the gene matches. This CDR3 region has 18 residues. The CDR3 protein is CASSLSGQGGAGANVLTF. In DNA form, the CDR3 reads TGCGCCAGCAGCTTGTCCGGACAGGGTGGCGCTGGGGCCAACGTCCTGACTTTC.

This clone was observed once. The chain employs TRBV27 and TRBJ2-5; D perhaps matches TRBD2 (6 bases). Per the germline V gene, CDR1 is MNHEY and CDR2 is SMNVEV (reference sequence). This CDR3 spans 13 amino acids. The V end lost 5 bases, the J end lost 5 bases, and 12 bases lay between the germline ends. CDR3 sequence: CASSIPGGETQYF. CDR3 DNA: TGTGCCAGCAGTATACCAGGAGGGGAGACCCAGTACTTC.

The sample holds one count of this clone. V gene TRBV5-6 combines with J gene TRBJ2-1; 7 nucleotides match TRBD2. The CDR3 has 14 residues. The J segment lost 7 bases and the V segment lost 1 base, leaving 5 bases of the junction unmatched. Germline assignment: CDR1 SGHDT and CDR2 YYEEEE. The CDR3 spells CASSLIAGGNEQFF. CDR3 DNA sequence: TGTGCCAGCAGCTTGATAGCGGGTGGGAATGAGCAGTTCTTC.

The table lists this clone with a count of one. The chain has TRBV4-1 and TRBJ1-2; 7 nucleotides align to TRBD1. The CDR3 totals 16 residues. Germline V lookup: CDR1 MGHRA, CDR2 YSYEKL. J gave up 4 bases and V 0 bases, and 8 bases lay outside the gene matches. CDR3: CASSQDHRGLPYGYTF. In nucleotides, the CDR3 is TGCGCCAGCAGCCAAGACCACAGGGGTCTCCCCTATGGCTACACCTTC.

Only a few counts were recorded for this clone. The V and J genes are TRBV5-1 and TRBJ2-5, with D perhaps matching TRBD2 (6 bases). Trimming took 5 bases from V and 4 from J, leaving 15 bases between them. Germline V gene data show CDR1 as SGHRS and CDR2 as YFSETQ. This CDR3 comprises 14 residues. The CDR3 here is CASSGGTRGETQYF. CDR3 sequence (DNA): TGCGCCAGCAGTGGCGGGACTCGTGGAGAGACCCAGTACTTC.

The rearrangement uses TRBV19 and TRBJ1-3; 7 nucleotides agree with TRBD1. Germline V gives CDR1 LNHDA, CDR2 SQIVND (reference sequence). The V segment lost 5 bases and the J segment 2 bases; nucleotides outside the gene matches: 3. The CDR3 covers 14 residues. CDR3 coding DNA: TGTGCCAGTAGTTCAGGGGGTACTGGAAACACCATATATTTT. Amino acid sequence: CASSSGGTGNTIYF. Full variable domain (missing parts from reference TRBV19 and TRBJ1-3): DGGITQSPKYLFRKEGQNVTLSCEQNLNHDAMYWYRQDPGQGLRLIYYSQIVNDFQKGDIAEGYSVSREKKESFPLTVTSAQKNPTAFYLCASSSGGTGNTIYFGEGSWLTVV.

This chain connects TRBV7-9 to TRBJ2-1, with TRBD2 identical over 8 bases. Losses at the gene ends were 5 bases for V and 2 bases for J; bases not matched to a gene: 5. The CDR3 has 15 residues. The germline CDR1 and CDR2 sequences are SEHNR and FQNEAQ (reference sequence). The DNA for the CDR3 is TGTGCCAGCAGCCAGACTAGCGAGACCTACAATGAGCAGTTCTTC. Translating it yields CASSQTSETYNEQFF.